This T cell receptor beta chain was found in a study of early T cells in non-severe SARS-CoV-2 infection. About the research overall: Sequencing of unsorted whole blood was done on bulk RNA, leaving chains unpaired.

The length of the CDR3 is 15 residues. With 4 bases removed from V and 8 bases from J, the gap between germline ends came to 20 bases. Attachment of unique molecular identifiers to individual cDNA molecules was performed. From the 5' RACE reads, TCRdb called clonotypes with MiXCR, one entry per CDR3 protein. The sample has some 77,000 distinct CDR3 sequences, 12% seen once; the top ten hold about a sixth. Study conclusions and caveats: Anti-spike CD8 specificities were favored by VDJdb matching, whose results missed private and CD4 specificities.

This clonotype was counted many times. What it recognizes is unknown. The source is an adult who was a healthcare worker with PCR-confirmed SARS-CoV-2 infection or an uninfected control (not recorded which). The donor label of this sample is uncertain. The V call is TRBV12-3 or TRBV12-4, the J call TRBJ1-2, with TRBD1 as a possible D gene (5 bases). Sequencing was performed on whole blood, taken at baseline. The CDR3 nucleotides are TGTGCCAGCAGTTCCCGGGGGATTACTTGGATGGGCTACACCTTC. Translated: CASSSRGITWMGYTF.